These T cell receptor beta chains were read from a single sample in a study of neurological immune-mediated disorders. TCRdb re-called the 5' RACE reads through MiXCR, storing one row per CDR3 protein. The data hold tens of thousands of distinct CDR3 sequences, with roughly 2.6% observed a single time. Sequencing was done on a sample of PBMCs. The receptors were sampled from a woman aged 30 to 39 with multiple sclerosis. Both conserved end residues are part of each CDR3. The D gene is left open where the match is weak. Some rows have no size entry. The others give once, few or many, or a class for an expanded clone.

>TRBV5-1|many|.|14|TRBJ2-2
TGCGCCAGCAGCTCCGACACGAACACCGGGGAGCTGTTTTTT
CASSSDTNTGELFF
>TRBV5-6|.|TRBD2|15|TRBJ2-7
TGTGCCAGCAGCTTGCACCTAGCGGGATCGTACGAGCAGTACTTC
CASSLHLAGSYEQYF
>TRBV6-4|many|.|13|TRBJ1-1
TGTGCCAGCAGGACTACAGAGAACACTGAAGCTTTCTTT
CASRTTENTEAFF
>TRBV9|many|.|17|TRBJ2-3
TGTGCCAGCAGCTTCAACGGGAGACCTTCCAGCACAGATACGCAGTATTTT
CASSFNGRPSSTDTQYF
>TRBV3-1|many|.|15|TRBJ2-1
TGTGCCAGCAGCCCCCTCGGGAGCTCCTACAATGAGCAGTTCTTC
CASSPLGSSYNEQFF
>TRBV7-2|many|.|13|TRBJ2-3
TGTGCCAGCAGCTTCCGGGGGGCACAGACGCAGTATTTT
CASSFRGAQTQYF
>TRBV3-1|many|TRBD1|13|TRBJ2-5
TGTGCCAGCAGGCAAACAGGGGTAGAGACCCAGTACTTC
CASRQTGVETQYF
>TRBV5-1|many|TRBD1|14|TRBJ1-2
TGCGCCAGCAGCGTGGACAGGGTAGATTATGGCTACACCTTC
CASSVDRVDYGYTF
>TRBV20-1|many|.|12|TRBJ2-2
TGCAGTGCTAGAGTGAATAGCGGGGAGCTGTTTTTT
CSARVNSGELFF
>TRBV10-2|many|.|14|TRBJ2-7
TGCGCCACCCGTTACGCAGTGGGGAGCTACGAGCAGTACTTC
CATRYAVGSYEQYF
>TRBV5-1|many|.|16|TRBJ1-1
TGCGCCAGCAGCCCACCACCGCAGGGAGAGAGCACTGAAGCTTTCTTT
CASSPPPQGESTEAFF
>TRBV20-1|many|TRBD2|16|TRBJ2-1
TGCAGTGCCCGTACTAGCGGGAGGGCCGGGTTCTATGAGCAGTTCTTC
CSARTSGRAGFYEQFF
>TRBV20-1|many|.|18|TRBJ2-6
TGCAGTGCTAGAGTGCAGGGAACAATGGGGGCTGGGGCCAACGTCCTGACTTTC
CSARVQGTMGAGANVLTF
>TRBV24-1|many|.|15|TRBJ2-7
TGTGCCACCAGTGATTCTACAGGTCCTCACTACGAGCAGTACTTC
CATSDSTGPHYEQYF
>TRBV7-9|many|.|15|TRBJ2-3
TGTGCCAGCAGCGCGTACGGGAGAAGCACAGATACGCAGTATTTT
CASSAYGRSTDTQYF
>TRBV20-1|many|TRBD2|16|TRBJ2-2
TGCAGTGCTAGAGACCGGGAGGGTGTGAACACCGGGGAGCTGTTTTTT
CSARDREGVNTGELFF
>TRBV5-6|many|TRBD2|13|TRBJ2-7
TGTGCCAGCAGCCATAGCGGGGGTTACGAGCAGTACTTC
CASSHSGGYEQYF
>TRBV12-3/TRBV12-4|many|.|13|TRBJ1-4
TGTGCCAGCAGCGGGGGGGAAGGGGAAAAACTGTTTTTT
CASSGGEGEKLFF
>TRBV18|.|.|14|TRBJ2-5
TGTGCCAGCTCACCCGGTTCATGGTCGGAGACCCAGTACTTC
CASSPGSWSETQYF
>TRBV6-5|many|.|14|TRBJ1-1
TGTGCCACCGGCACAGGCCTCGGGAACACTGAAGCTTTCTTT
CATGTGLGNTEAFF
>TRBV25-1|few|.|15|TRBJ2-6
TGTGCCAGCAGCCAACTGTACTCTGGGGCCAACGTCCTGACTTTC
CASSQLYSGANVLTF
>TRBV14|many|.|15|TRBJ1-1
TGTGCCAGCAGCCAAGAAATACTTTCGAACACTGAAGCTTTCTTT
CASSQEILSNTEAFF
>TRBV20-1|many|.|14|TRBJ2-2
TGCAGTGGTAGGGGGGACCTCAACACCGGGGAGCTGTTTTTT
CSGRGDLNTGELFF
>TRBV6-2/TRBV6-3|many|TRBD2|16|TRBJ2-2
TGTGTCAGCAGCCCATTCGGGCGGGAGAATGGCGGGGAGCTGTTTTTT
CVSSPFGRENGGELFF
>TRBV9|many|TRBD2|17|TRBJ2-1
TGTGCCAGCAGCTACTCTCTGGGTAGCGGGATTTACAATGAGCAGTTCTTC
CASSYSLGSGIYNEQFF
>TRBV5-1|many|.|15|TRBJ2-1
TGCGCCAGCCGACCGTCGTGGGGTTCCTACAATGAGCAGTTCTTC
CASRPSWGSYNEQFF
>TRBV29-1|many|.|13|TRBJ2-6
TGCAGCGTCGTCCTCTCTGGGGCCAACGTCCTGACTTTC
CSVVLSGANVLTF
>TRBV20-1|many|.|13|TRBJ2-7
TGCAGTGCCTGGCTCGGGCGTTCCTACGAGCAGTACTTC
CSAWLGRSYEQYF
>TRBV6-2/TRBV6-3|many|TRBD1|15|TRBJ1-2
TGTGCCAGCAGTTACATCGAGAGGACAGGGCAAGGCTACACCTTC
CASSYIERTGQGYTF
>TRBV3-1|many|.|15|TRBJ2-1
TGTGCCAGCAGCCGCGGGCTGCTCGGTGGCGGTGAGCAGTTCTTC
CASSRGLLGGGEQFF
>TRBV20-1|many|.|14|TRBJ2-1
TGCAGTGCTAGGGCCATAGAGCCCTACAATGAGCAGTTCTTC
CSARAIEPYNEQFF
>TRBV27|many|TRBD1|15|TRBJ1-6
TGTGCCAGCAGTCCGAGAGTCCCGGGACAGGGAGGAATCCACTTT
CASSPRVPGQGGIHF
>TRBV29-1|many|TRBD1|14|TRBJ2-3
TGCAGCGTAAAGAGGGGGCTTGGTACAGATACGCAGTATTTT
CSVKRGLGTDTQYF
>TRBV18|many|.|13|TRBJ1-4
TGTGCCAGCTCACCCAAAGACCAATGGAAACTGTTTTTT
CASSPKDQWKLFF
>TRBV5-6|many|.|13|TRBJ2-2
TGTGCCAGCAGCTTCTTCATCGCGAGGGAGCTGTTTTTT
CASSFFIARELFF
>TRBV4-1|many|TRBD1|16|TRBJ1-2
TGCGCCAGCAGCCAAGGCGGGACAGGGATTTTCGCTGGCTACACCTTC
CASSQGGTGIFAGYTF
>TRBV30|many|.|11|TRBJ2-1
TGTGCCTGGAGTACGGGTCTTGATCGGTTCTTC
CAWSTGLDRFF
>TRBV5-1|many|.|14|TRBJ2-7
TGCGCCAGCAGATACACGACAGCTAACTACGAGCAGTACTTC
CASRYTTANYEQYF
>TRBV29-1|many|.|11|TRBJ2-1
TGCAGCGTTCCCTGGGCCAATGAGCAGTTCTTC
CSVPWANEQFF
>TRBV6-5|many|.|13|TRBJ1-1
TGTGCCAGCAGTTACCAGGACGGACTTGAAGCTTTCTTT
CASSYQDGLEAFF
>TRBV14|many|TRBD1|14|TRBJ1-4
TGTGCCAGCAGCCAGACAGGGGGCCAGAAAAAACTGTTTTTT
CASSQTGGQKKLFF
>TRBV5-1|many|.|15|TRBJ2-5
TGCGCCAGCAGCTTGGCCGGACTGTACCAAGAGACCCAGTACTTC
CASSLAGLYQETQYF
>TRBV5-1|many|.|15|TRBJ2-1
TGCGCCAGCGATACGGGACATAGGGTTCACAATGAGCAGTTCTTC
CASDTGHRVHNEQFF
>TRBV4-1|few|.|15|TRBJ2-7
TGCGCCAGCAGCCCACGGTCAGGGGTTTCCCAAGAGCAGTACTTC
CASSPRSGVSQEQYF
>TRBV20-1|many|.|16|TRBJ2-7
TGCAGTGCTAGAGCCCAGAACCAGCGGGCCGTATACGAGCAGTACTTC
CSARAQNQRAVYEQYF
>TRBV3-1|many|TRBD1|16|TRBJ2-1
TGTGCCAGCAGCCGCCGACAGGGGGCAACGGGGGATGAGCAGTTCTTC
CASSRRQGATGDEQFF
>TRBV7-2|many|.|15|TRBJ2-3
TGTGCCAGCAGCTTGATGACTACCTACACAGATACGCAGTATTTT
CASSLMTTYTDTQYF
>TRBV6-6|many|.|15|TRBJ2-7
TGTGCCAGCATCCCCGTGGCCAGTGGGTTTAGCAAGCAGTACTTC
CASIPVASGFSKQYF
>TRBV3-1|many|TRBD2|16|TRBJ2-1
TGTGCCAGCAGCACTCGGACTAGCGGCCCCTACAATGAGCAGTTCTTC
CASSTRTSGPYNEQFF
>TRBV20-1|many|TRBD2|17|TRBJ2-7
TGCAGTGCTAGAGATCCCGACGGACTAGCGGGCGTATACGAGCAGTACTTC
CSARDPDGLAGVYEQYF
>TRBV7-9|many|TRBD1|16|TRBJ1-1
TGTGCCAGCAGCTACCCGACAGGGGCCCCCGACACTGAAGCTTTCTTT
CASSYPTGAPDTEAFF
>TRBV20-1|many|TRBD2|16|TRBJ2-3
TGCAGTGCTAGAATCTCACTAGCGGCGCGGGCAGATACGCAGTATTTT
CSARISLAARADTQYF
>TRBV15|many|.|13|TRBJ2-7
TGTGCCACCGCAAGAGACGGATCCTACGAGCAGTACTTC
CATARDGSYEQYF